This TCR beta chain was observed in a study of T cell repertoires in cytomegalovirus infection. Background on the study: Based on public TCR beta signatures, there were indications of CMV infection and of a matching HLA type.

The CDR3 runs 16 residues. V shed 4 bases and J shed 0 bases, with 15 bases lying between them. Germline loops: CDR1 SGHKS, CDR2 YYEKEE (reference sequence). The sample holds a few counts of this clonotype. TCRdb analysed the reads with MiXCR anew, one entry per CDR3 protein. The sample carries approximately 550,000 distinct CDR3 sequences, about 17% recorded once. The sample was CD8+ T cells from PBMCs. The receptor was isolated from a human donor in good health (CMV status not recorded). Some clones in this sample may be carry-over from other donors' samples. The gene calls are TRBV5-5 and TRBJ2-3, with D perhaps matching TRBD2 (6 bases). The CDR3 protein is CASSPRRDGSTDTQYF. Written as DNA, the CDR3 is TGTGCCAGCAGCCCCCGGAGGGACGGGAGCACAGATACGCAGTATTTT. The entire variable domain, with the rest obtained from reference TRBV5-5 and TRBJ2-3, is as follows: DAGVTQSPTHLIKTRGQQVTLRCSPISGHKSVSWYQQVLGQGPQFIFQYYEKEERGRGNFPDRFSARQFPNYSSELNVNALLLGDSALYLCASSPRRDGSTDTQYFGPGTRLTVL.